Detailed here is one TCR beta chain. Its antigen is undetermined. This sample is part of a study of shared clonotypes between healthy human individuals. The V and J ends lost 4 bases and 1 base respectively, with 17 bases between them. The CDR3 runs 16 residues. CDR1 and CDR2 from the germline V gene are SNHLY and FYNNEI. Whole-study findings and limits: Only a few donors were included, so the genetic and exposure-history diversity represented was limited.

The protocol was immunoSEQ multiplex PCR, while the TCRdb copy is restricted to in-frame clones and leaves out a portion. Among a few million clones listed, around 93% were seen once. In the naive CD8 group, cells lacked CD45RO and were positively selected for CCR7, so terminally differentiated effector memory CD45RA+ cells were left out. Sequencing input: naive CD8+ T cells from PBMCs. The source of this sequence is a man aged 18 to 29 in good health. Some clones in this sample may be carry-over from other donors' samples. The chain combines TRBV2 with TRBJ2-7; D may correspond to TRBD1 or TRBD2 (6 bases each). The CDR3: CASSVGAGLGSYEQYF. CDR3 bases: TGTGCCAGCAGTGTGGGGGCGGGGCTCGGGTCCTACGAGCAGTACTTC.